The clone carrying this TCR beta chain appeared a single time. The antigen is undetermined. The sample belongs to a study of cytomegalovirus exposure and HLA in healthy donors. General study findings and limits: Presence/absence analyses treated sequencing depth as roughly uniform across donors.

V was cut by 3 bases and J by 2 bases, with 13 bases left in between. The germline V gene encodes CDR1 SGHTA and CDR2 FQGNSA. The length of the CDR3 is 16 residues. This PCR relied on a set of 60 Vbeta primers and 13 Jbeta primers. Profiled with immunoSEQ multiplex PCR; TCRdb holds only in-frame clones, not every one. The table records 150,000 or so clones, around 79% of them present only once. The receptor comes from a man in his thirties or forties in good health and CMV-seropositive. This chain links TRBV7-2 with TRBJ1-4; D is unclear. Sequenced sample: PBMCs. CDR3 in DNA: TGTGCCAGCAGCTTGGCCGGGGTCGGGACTAATGAAAAACTGTTTTTT. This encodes CASSLAGVGTNEKLFF. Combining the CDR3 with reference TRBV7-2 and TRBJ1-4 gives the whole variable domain GAGVSQSPSNKVTEKGKDVELRCDPISGHTALYWYRQSLGQGLEFLIYFQGNSAPDKSGLPSDRFSAERTGGSVSTLTIQRTQQEDSAVYLCASSLAGVGTNEKLFFGSGTQLSVL.